This entry lists 27 T cell receptor beta chains sequenced from one sample in a study of OX40 agonist ivuxolimab in advanced cancers. Data came from immunoSEQ multiplex PCR; TCRdb stores just in-frame clones and leaves some out. In the table there are around 100,000 clones, approximately 90% of which are singletons. The material was CD4+ or CD8+ T cells sorted from blood, obtained in a trial of the OX40 agonist ivuxolimab. These receptors were collected from an adult with an advanced solid tumor such as melanoma, head and neck, liver or kidney cancer.

This chain links TRBV7-9 with TRBJ2-5; 8 bases align to TRBD1. Germline trimming cut 3 bases from V and 4 bases from J; bases unmatched to any gene: 1. The CDR3 sequence is 13 residues long. Germline V gene lookup returns CDR1 SEHNR and CDR2 FQNEAQ (reference sequence). The CDR3 nucleotides read TGTGCCAGCAGCTTCGGACAGGGAGAGACCCAGTACTTC. It is translated as CASSFGQGETQYF.

The V and J genes are TRBV11-3 and TRBJ1-1; the match to TRBD1 covers 7 bases. This CDR3 is 14 amino acids long. V was pared by 5 bases and J by 8 bases, with 11 bases of the junction left unmatched. Germline V gives CDR1 SGHNT, CDR2 YENEEA. As DNA, the CDR3 is TGTGCCAGCAGCCCCTCGTGGGGGACAGCCGAAGCTTTCTTT. It translates to CASSPSWGTAEAFF.

This clone was observed a single time. V is TRBV4-1 and J is TRBJ2-7; 14 bases line up with TRBD2. Per germline, CDR1 MGHRA and CDR2 YSYEKL. Losses at the gene ends were 4 bases for V and 7 bases for J; bases not matched to a gene: 12. The CDR3 contains 17 residues. CDR3 region: CASSLSRGTSGSTEQYF. DNA of the CDR3: TGCGCCAGCAGCCTAAGCCGCGGGACTAGCGGGAGCACAGAGCAGTACTTC.

This chain joins TRBV5-1 and TRBJ2-5; D not certain. Germline assignment: CDR1 SGHRS and CDR2 YFSETQ. The V end was cut by 0 bases, the J end by 5 bases, with 11 bases between. There are 14 residues in the CDR3. CDR3 in DNA: TGCGCCAGCAGCTTGGGAATTAAGTCGGAGACCCAGTACTTC. It is translated as CASSLGIKSETQYF.

The chain uses TRBV5-1 and TRBJ2-6, with D possibly being TRBD2 (5 bases). Germline values: CDR1 SGHRS, CDR2 YFSETQ. This CDR3 region has 16 residues. With 0 bases removed from V and 1 base from J, the gap between germline ends came to 8 bases. CDR3 protein: CASSLERRSGANVLTF. The CDR3 DNA reads TGCGCCAGCAGCTTGGAGCGGCGGTCTGGGGCCAACGTCCTGACTTTC. Based on the CDR3 plus reference TRBV5-1 and TRBJ2-6, the full variable domain is KAGVTQTPRYLIKTRGQQVTLSCSPISGHRSVSWYQQTPGQGLQFLFEYFSETQRNKGNFPGRFSGRQFSNSRSEMNVSTLELGDSALYLCASSLERRSGANVLTFGAGSRLTVL.

The V and J genes are TRBV11-3 and TRBJ1-1; D unresolved. This CDR3 spans 16 amino acids. The germline V gene encodes CDR1 SGHNT and CDR2 YENEEA. Trimming removed 5 bases from V and 3 bases from J, with 19 bases in between. Written as DNA, the CDR3 is TGTGCCAGCAGCACCCGTCGACGGGGTCAGGACACTGAAGCTTTCTTT. It yields the protein CASSTRRRGQDTEAFF.

The chain couples TRBV7-3 to TRBJ2-4; a weak D match, TRBD1 (5 bases). The V and J ends lost 5 bases and 0 bases respectively, with 14 bases between them. The V gene's germline CDR1 is SGHTA and CDR2 FQGTGA. CDR3 size: 16 residues. In DNA, the CDR3 is TGTGCCAGCAGCAAAGGGGCAGGGCTAGCCAAAAACATTCAGTACTTC. The encoded protein is CASSKGAGLAKNIQYF.

This clone turned up a few times. V gene TRBV7-9 combines with J gene TRBJ1-1; D is possibly TRBD1 (6 bases). Trimming removed 5 bases at V and 0 bases at J, with 10 bases between. The CDR3 contains 14 residues. Germline V gene lookup returns CDR1 SEHNR and CDR2 FQNEAQ (reference sequence). As DNA, the CDR3 is TGTGCCAGCAGCGCCAGGGGTGTGAACACTGAAGCTTTCTTT. It encodes CASSARGVNTEAFF.

The genes are TRBV6-5 and TRBJ1-2; D call uncertain. The germline V gene encodes CDR1 MNHEY and CDR2 SVGAGI. The CDR3 covers 11 residues. Trimming took 6 bases from V and 8 from J, leaving 10 bases between them. Here the CDR3 DNA reads TGTGCCAGCAGGTCAGGCAGGGGCTACACCTTC. As protein: CASRSGRGYTF.

The chain carries TRBV7-3 and TRBJ2-3; no clear D gene. Germline V lookup: CDR1 SGHTA, CDR2 FQGTGA. V was cut by 0 bases and J by 0 bases, with 4 bases left in between. The CDR3 spans 14 residues. The CDR3, as DNA: TGTGCCAGCAGCTTAACGTTTAGCACAGATACGCAGTATTTT. Its translation is CASSLTFSTDTQYF.

The V and J genes are TRBV5-6 and TRBJ1-4; possible D gene TRBD1, 6 bases. The CDR3 covers 16 residues. V gave up 2 bases and J gave up 5 bases, with 16 bases separating them. Per germline, CDR1 SGHDT and CDR2 YYEEEE. CDR3 protein: CASSLVQGRRNEKLFF. The CDR3 region has the DNA TGTGCCAGCAGCTTAGTACAGGGAAGGAGAAATGAAAAACTGTTTTTT.

V gene TRBV7-9 combines with J gene TRBJ2-1; TRBD2 matches 12 bases. Germline V gene lookup returns CDR1 SEHNR and CDR2 FQNEAQ (reference sequence). This CDR3 is built from 17 residues. V shed 1 base, J shed 0 bases, and the junction held 1 base outside the gene matches. Here the CDR3 reads CASSLETSGSSYNEQFF. In DNA, the CDR3 is TGTGCCAGCAGCTTAGAGACTAGCGGGAGCTCCTACAATGAGCAGTTCTTC.

The rearrangement uses TRBV20-1 and TRBJ1-1, with D unclear. V lost 6 bases and J 5 bases, leaving 10 bases between the germline ends. The CDR3 has 11 amino acids. The germline CDR1 and CDR2 sequences are DFQATT and SNEGSKA (reference sequence). CDR3 in amino acids: CSATDATEAFF. The CDR3 DNA sequence: TGCAGTGCAACCGACGCGACTGAAGCTTTCTTT.

The V and J genes are TRBV7-2 and TRBJ1-1, with a weak D call TRBD1 (5 bases). The CDR3 sequence is 14 residues long. The V and J ends lost 4 bases and 2 bases respectively, with 11 bases between them. CDR1 is SGHTA and CDR2 is FQGNSA in the germline V gene. This chain's CDR3 is CASSSGRSNTEAFF. The CDR3 bases are TGTGCCAGCAGCTCGGGACGGAGTAACACTGAAGCTTTCTTT. Using reference TRBV7-2 and TRBJ1-1 for the parts outside the CDR3, the full variable domain is GAGVSQSPSNKVTEKGKDVELRCDPISGHTALYWYRQSLGQGLEFLIYFQGNSAPDKSGLPSDRFSAERTGGSVSTLTIQRTQQEDSAVYLCASSSGRSNTEAFFGQGTRLTVV.

As DNA, the CDR3 is TGTGCCAGCAGTTCAACAGGGGGAGGCACAGATACGCAGTATTTT. Translation gives CASSSTGGGTDTQYF. The V and J genes are TRBV5-6 and TRBJ2-3; 8 bases match TRBD1. The V gene's germline CDR1 is SGHDT and CDR2 YYEEEE. CDR3 length: 15 residues. V lost 5 bases, J lost 1 base, and 6 bases stayed unmatched. The full variable domain, rest sourced from reference TRBV5-6 and TRBJ2-3, is DAGVTQSPTHLIKTRGQQVTLRCSPKSGHDTVSWYQQALGQGPQFIFQYYEEEERQRGNFPDRFSGHQFPNYSSELNVNALLLGDSALYLCASSSTGGGTDTQYFGPGTRLTVL.

V gene TRBV2 combines with J gene TRBJ1-5; 7 positions match TRBD1. There are 15 residues in the CDR3. Germline CDR1 SNHLY, CDR2 FYNNEI. The V segment lost 5 bases and the J segment 7 bases; nucleotides outside the gene matches: 11. CDR3 protein: CASSLKGARVQPQHF. The CDR3 DNA is TGTGCCAGCAGTTTGAAGGGGGCTCGGGTACAGCCCCAGCATTTT. The whole variable domain, filled in from reference TRBV2 and TRBJ1-5, reads EPEVTQTPSHQVTQMGQEVILRCVPISNHLYFYWYRQILGQKVEFLVSFYNNEISEKSEIFDDQFSVERPDGSNFTLKIRSTKLEDSAMYFCASSLKGARVQPQHFGDGTRLSIL.

This rearrangement joins TRBV5-1 to TRBJ1-1, with D unclear. Trimming pared 9 bases from V and 1 base from J, leaving 16 bases between. Germline V gene lookup returns CDR1 SGHRS and CDR2 YFSETQ. The CDR3 contains 14 residues. The CDR3 bases are TGCGCCACCACTACCGGTGGCCCGAACACTGAAGCTTTCTTT. Amino acids: CATTTGGPNTEAFF. The full variable domain, rest sourced from reference TRBV5-1 and TRBJ1-1, is KAGVTQTPRYLIKTRGQQVTLSCSPISGHRSVSWYQQTPGQGLQFLFEYFSETQRNKGNFPGRFSGRQFSNSRSEMNVSTLELGDSALYLCATTTGGPNTEAFFGQGTRLTVV.

CDR3 coding DNA: TGTGCCAGCAGTTACAGGGGAAGCTCCTATAATTCACCCCTCCACTTT. Protein sequence: CASSYRGSSYNSPLHF. V gene TRBV6-5 combines with J gene TRBJ1-6; D may be TRBD1 (5 bases). This CDR3 spans 16 amino acids. V lost 2 bases and J lost 0, with 8 bases in between. Germline V CDR1 and CDR2: MNHEY, SVGAGI.

As concerns this clone: In the same sample, other DNA sequences code for this CDR3. For the CDR3, the DNA is TGTGCCAGCAGCCAAGTAGGAGCCTACGAGCAGTACTTC. Its protein product is CASSQVGAYEQYF. V usage is TRBV4-2 and J usage is TRBJ2-7; D not resolved. The germline V gene has CDR1 LGHNA and CDR2 YNFKEQ. V lost 1 base, J lost 2 bases, and 6 bases lay in between. This CDR3 comprises 13 residues.

The chain recombines TRBV5-1 with TRBJ2-5; a possible D gene is TRBD2 (6 bases). This CDR3 region has 16 residues. Germline V CDR1 and CDR2: SGHRS, YFSETQ. Trimming took 0 bases from V and 5 from J, leaving 17 bases between them. CDR3 DNA sequence: TGCGCCAGCAGCTTGGAGGGGACCTTAGGAGGGGAGACCCAGTACTTC. Amino acids: CASSLEGTLGGETQYF.

The gene calls are TRBV15 and TRBJ2-3; D gene uncertain. V lost 5 bases to trimming and J lost 6 bases, with 12 bases between them. The length of the CDR3 is 13 residues. Per germline, CDR1 LNHNV and CDR2 YYDKDF (reference sequence). CDR3 bases: TGTGCCACCAGCCCCGACCGACCCGATACGCAGTATTTT. This codes for CATSPDRPDTQYF.

This rearrangement joins TRBV28 to TRBJ2-2, with TRBD1 identical over 10 bases. The CDR3 consists of 14 residues. The J segment lost 5 bases and the V segment lost 6 bases, leaving 3 bases of the junction unmatched. CDR1 is MDHEN, CDR2 SYDVKM, per germline. The chain's CDR3 is CASRRDRGTGELFF. CDR3 DNA: TGTGCCAGCAGGAGGGACAGGGGAACCGGGGAGCTGTTTTTT.

The chain joins TRBV10-3 to TRBJ2-1, with 9 bases fitting TRBD1. CDR3 length: 15 residues. J lost 4 bases, V lost 5 bases, and 6 bases had no gene match. Germline V lookup: CDR1 ENHRY, CDR2 SYGVKD. CDR3 coding DNA: TGTGCCATCAGTCTCGGGACAGGGAAATACAATGAGCAGTTCTTC. As protein: CAISLGTGKYNEQFF.

The chain links TRBV2 to TRBJ1-5; the match to TRBD1 covers 7 bases. V lost 6 bases to trimming and J lost 3 bases; unmatched junction nucleotides: 5. The CDR3 loop spans 14 amino acids. Germline loops: CDR1 SNHLY, CDR2 FYNNEI. The CDR3 here is CASSQQGNNQPQHF. CDR3 DNA sequence: TGTGCCAGCAGCCAACAGGGGAACAATCAGCCCCAGCATTTT.

The V call is TRBV5-1, the J call TRBJ2-7, with 9 positions matching TRBD1. Germline CDR1 and CDR2: SGHRS and YFSETQ. This CDR3 contains 14 residues. After removal of 6 bases from V and 7 bases from J, the junction contained 11 bases not matched to a gene. The CDR3 loop is CASTPGQGTGEQYF. The CDR3 region has the DNA TGCGCCAGCACACCGGGACAGGGTACGGGTGAGCAGTACTTC.

This chain links TRBV29-1 with TRBJ1-1; D is unclear. This CDR3 region has 10 residues. V gave up 6 bases and J gave up 7 bases, with 9 bases separating them. Germline loops: CDR1 SQVTM, CDR2 ANQGSEA. The CDR3 DNA follows: TGCAGCGTGGATACAGATGAAGCTTTCTTT. Protein product: CSVDTDEAFF. Variable domain in full (rest from reference TRBV29-1 and TRBJ1-1): SAVISQKPSRDICQRGTSLTIQCQVDSQVTMMFWYRQQPGQSLTLIATANQGSEATYESGFVIDKFPISRPNLTFSTLTVSNMSPEDSSIYLCSVDTDEAFFGQGTRLTVV.

The chain uses TRBV28 and TRBJ2-7; 10 nucleotides agree with TRBD2. The CDR3 is 14 residues long. The V gene end was trimmed by 6 bases and the J gene end by 9 bases; junction bases not matched to a gene: 11. Germline values: CDR1 MDHEN, CDR2 SYDVKM. CDR3: CASRPASGGLGQYF. The CDR3 region has the DNA TGTGCCAGCAGGCCCGCTAGCGGGGGCCTAGGGCAGTACTTC. Full variable domain (remainder filled in from reference TRBV28 and TRBJ2-7): DVKVTQSSRYLVKRTGEKVFLECVQDMDHENMFWYRQDPGLGLRLIYFSYDVKMKEKGDIPEGYSVSREKKERFSLILESASTNQTSMYLCASRPASGGLGQYFGPGTRLTVT.